The T cell receptor (beta chain) under discussion was sequenced for a study of shared clonotypes between healthy human individuals. Whole-study findings and limits: Naive subsets typically showed greater estimated richness than memory subsets. Depth was large, yet rarefaction showed that sorted-subset sequencing was incomplete.

V lost 7 bases to trimming and J lost 3 bases; unmatched junction nucleotides: 7. The CDR3 loop spans 14 amino acids. Looked up from germline, CDR1 is LNHDA and CDR2 is SQIVND (reference sequence). As for this clone: As yet, its antigen is unknown.

Samples underwent the assay at deep level. The authors split each subset's genomic DNA evenly across several immunoSEQ plates. Only in-frame clones appear in the TCRdb table, and some are missing; sequencing was by immunoSEQ multiplex PCR. The sample carries some 500,000 clones, around 95% recorded once. The sequenced material came from naive CD4+ T cells sorted from blood. The sample's subset: CD45RA+ positively selected. The receptor's source is a woman younger than 45 in good health. The chain combines TRBV19 with TRBJ2-5; TRBD2 agrees at 8 bases. The CDR3 DNA follows: TGTGCCAGTAATTCCGGGAGGGCGAAAGAGACCCAGTACTTC. This codes for CASNSGRAKETQYF.